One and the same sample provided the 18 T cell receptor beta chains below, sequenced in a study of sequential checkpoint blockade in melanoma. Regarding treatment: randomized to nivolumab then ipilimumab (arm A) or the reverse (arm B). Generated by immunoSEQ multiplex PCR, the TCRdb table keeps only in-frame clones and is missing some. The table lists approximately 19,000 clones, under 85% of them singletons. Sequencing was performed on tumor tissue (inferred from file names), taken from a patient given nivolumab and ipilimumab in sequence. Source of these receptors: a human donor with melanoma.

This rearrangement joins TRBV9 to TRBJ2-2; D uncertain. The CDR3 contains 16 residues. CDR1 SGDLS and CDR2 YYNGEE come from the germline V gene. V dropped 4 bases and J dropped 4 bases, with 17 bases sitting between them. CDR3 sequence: CASSSHTRSITGELFF. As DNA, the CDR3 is TGTGCCAGCAGCTCTCACACCCGGAGTATCACCGGGGAGCTGTTTTTT. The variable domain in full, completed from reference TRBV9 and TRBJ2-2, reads DSGVTQTPKHLITATGQRVTLRCSPRSGDLSVYWYQQSLDQGLQFLIQYYNGEERAKGNILERFSAQQFPDLHSELNLSSLELGDSALYFCASSSHTRSITGELFFGEGSRLTVL.

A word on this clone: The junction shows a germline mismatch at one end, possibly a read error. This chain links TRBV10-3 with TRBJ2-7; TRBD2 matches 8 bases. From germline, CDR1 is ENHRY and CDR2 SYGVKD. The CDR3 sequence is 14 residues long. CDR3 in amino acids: CASSEGLVPYEQYF. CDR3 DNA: TGTGCCAGCAGTGAGGGACTAGTTCCCTACGAGCAGTACTTC.

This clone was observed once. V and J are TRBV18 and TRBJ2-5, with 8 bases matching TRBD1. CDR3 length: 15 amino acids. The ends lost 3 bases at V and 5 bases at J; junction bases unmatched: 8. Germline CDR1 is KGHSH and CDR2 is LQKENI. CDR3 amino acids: CASSPQGATLETQYF. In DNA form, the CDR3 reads TGTGCCAGCTCACCGCAGGGGGCAACGCTGGAGACCCAGTACTTC.

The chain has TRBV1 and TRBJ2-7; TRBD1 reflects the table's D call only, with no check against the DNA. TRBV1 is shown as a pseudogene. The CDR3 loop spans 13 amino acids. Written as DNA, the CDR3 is TGCGCCAGCAGCCCGGACAGGGCCTACGAGCAGTACTTC. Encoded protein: CASSPDRAYEQYF.

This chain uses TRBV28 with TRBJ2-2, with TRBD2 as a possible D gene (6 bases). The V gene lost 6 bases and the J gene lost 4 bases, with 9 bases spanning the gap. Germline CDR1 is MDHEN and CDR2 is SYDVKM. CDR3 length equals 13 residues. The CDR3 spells CASSGSGTGELFF. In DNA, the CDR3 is TGTGCCAGCAGCGGGAGTGGCACCGGGGAGCTGTTTTTT.

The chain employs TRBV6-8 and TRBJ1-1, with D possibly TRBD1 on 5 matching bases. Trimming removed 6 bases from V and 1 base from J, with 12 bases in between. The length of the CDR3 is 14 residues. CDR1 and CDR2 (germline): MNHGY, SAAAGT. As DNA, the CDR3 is TGTGCCAGCAGAACCGACAGCGAGAACACTGAAGCTTTCTTT. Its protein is CASRTDSENTEAFF.

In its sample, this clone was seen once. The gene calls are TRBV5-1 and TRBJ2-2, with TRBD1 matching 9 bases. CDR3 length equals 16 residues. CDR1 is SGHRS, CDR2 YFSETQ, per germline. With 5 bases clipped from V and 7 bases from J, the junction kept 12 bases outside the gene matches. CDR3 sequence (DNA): TGCGCCAGCAGTAATCCCGGGACAGGGTCTTTCGGGGAGCTGTTTTTT. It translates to CASSNPGTGSFGELFF.

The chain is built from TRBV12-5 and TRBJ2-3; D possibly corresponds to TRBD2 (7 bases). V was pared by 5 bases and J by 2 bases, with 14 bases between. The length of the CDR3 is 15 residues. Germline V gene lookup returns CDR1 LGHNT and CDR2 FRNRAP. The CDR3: CASGPEGGVTDTQYF. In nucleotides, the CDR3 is TGTGCTAGTGGTCCCGAGGGGGGGGTCACAGATACGCAGTATTTT.

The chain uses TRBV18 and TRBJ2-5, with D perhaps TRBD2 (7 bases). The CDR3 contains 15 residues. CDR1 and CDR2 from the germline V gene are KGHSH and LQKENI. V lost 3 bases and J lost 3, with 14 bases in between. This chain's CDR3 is CASSPARGGEETQYF. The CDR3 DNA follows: TGTGCCAGCTCACCCGCCAGGGGAGGGGAAGAGACCCAGTACTTC.

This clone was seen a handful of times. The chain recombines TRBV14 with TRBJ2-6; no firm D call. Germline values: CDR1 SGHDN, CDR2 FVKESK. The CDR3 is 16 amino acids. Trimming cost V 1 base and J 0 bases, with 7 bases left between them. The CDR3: CASSQGGYSGANVLTF. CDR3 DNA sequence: TGTGCCAGCAGCCAAGGAGGATACTCTGGGGCCAACGTCCTGACTTTC. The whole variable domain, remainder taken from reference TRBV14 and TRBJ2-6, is EAGVTQFPSHSVIEKGQTVTLRCDPISGHDNLYWYRRVMGKEIKFLLHFVKESKQDESGMPNNRFLAERTGGTYSTLKVQPAELEDSGVYFCASSQGGYSGANVLTFGAGSRLTVL.

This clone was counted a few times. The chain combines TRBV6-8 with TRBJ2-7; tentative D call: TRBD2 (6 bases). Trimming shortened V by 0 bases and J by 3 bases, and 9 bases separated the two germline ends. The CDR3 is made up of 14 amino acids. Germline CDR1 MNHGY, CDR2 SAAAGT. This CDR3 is CASSYSGGLYEQYF. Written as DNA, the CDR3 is TGTGCCAGCAGTTACTCGGGGGGACTCTACGAGCAGTACTTC.

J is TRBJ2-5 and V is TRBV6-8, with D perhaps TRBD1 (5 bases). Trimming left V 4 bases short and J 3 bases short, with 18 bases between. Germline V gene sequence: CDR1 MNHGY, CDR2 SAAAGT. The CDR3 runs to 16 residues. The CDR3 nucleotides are TGTGCCAGCAGTTCCGCCGCGGCAGGGCATAAAGAGACCCAGTACTTC. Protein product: CASSSAAAGHKETQYF.

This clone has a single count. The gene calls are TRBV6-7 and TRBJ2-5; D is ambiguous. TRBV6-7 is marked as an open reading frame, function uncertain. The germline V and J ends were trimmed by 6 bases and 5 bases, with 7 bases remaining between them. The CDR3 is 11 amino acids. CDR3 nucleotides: TGTGCCAGCAGGGGTTGGGAGACCCAGTACTTC. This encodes CASRGWETQYF.

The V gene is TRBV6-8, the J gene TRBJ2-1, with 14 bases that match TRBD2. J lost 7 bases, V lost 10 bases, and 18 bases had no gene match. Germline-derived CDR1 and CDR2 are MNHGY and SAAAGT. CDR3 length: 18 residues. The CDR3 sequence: CATRSGTSGSASGNEQFF. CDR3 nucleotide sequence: TGTGCCACCAGATCCGGGACTAGCGGGAGCGCATCGGGGAATGAGCAGTTCTTC.

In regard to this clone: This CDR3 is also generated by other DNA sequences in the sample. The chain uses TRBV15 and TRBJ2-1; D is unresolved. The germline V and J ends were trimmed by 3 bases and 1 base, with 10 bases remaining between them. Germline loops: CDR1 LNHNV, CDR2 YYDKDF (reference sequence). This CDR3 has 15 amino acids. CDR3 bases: TGTGCCACCAGCAGGAGGAGTGGGTCCTACAATGAGCAGTTCTTC. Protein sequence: CATSRRSGSYNEQFF.

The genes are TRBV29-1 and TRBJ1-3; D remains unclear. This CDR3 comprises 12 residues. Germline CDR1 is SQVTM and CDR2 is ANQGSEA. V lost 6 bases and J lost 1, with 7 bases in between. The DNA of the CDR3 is TGCAGCGTCCGAATGTCTGGAAACACCATATATTTT. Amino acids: CSVRMSGNTIYF.

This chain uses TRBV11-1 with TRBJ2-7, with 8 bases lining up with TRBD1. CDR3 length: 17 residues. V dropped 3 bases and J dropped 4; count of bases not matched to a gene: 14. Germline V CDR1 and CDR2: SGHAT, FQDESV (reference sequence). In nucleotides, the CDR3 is TGTGCCAGCAGCTTGGATGGTACATATGGACAGGGATACGAGCAGTACTTC. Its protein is CASSLDGTYGQGYEQYF.

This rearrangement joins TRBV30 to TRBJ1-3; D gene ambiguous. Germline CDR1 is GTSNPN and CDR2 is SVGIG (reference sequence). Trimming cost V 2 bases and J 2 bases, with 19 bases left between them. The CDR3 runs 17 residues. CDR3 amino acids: CAWSFRRAAWAGNTIYF. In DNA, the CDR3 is TGTGCCTGGAGTTTTCGTCGGGCAGCTTGGGCTGGAAACACCATATATTTT.